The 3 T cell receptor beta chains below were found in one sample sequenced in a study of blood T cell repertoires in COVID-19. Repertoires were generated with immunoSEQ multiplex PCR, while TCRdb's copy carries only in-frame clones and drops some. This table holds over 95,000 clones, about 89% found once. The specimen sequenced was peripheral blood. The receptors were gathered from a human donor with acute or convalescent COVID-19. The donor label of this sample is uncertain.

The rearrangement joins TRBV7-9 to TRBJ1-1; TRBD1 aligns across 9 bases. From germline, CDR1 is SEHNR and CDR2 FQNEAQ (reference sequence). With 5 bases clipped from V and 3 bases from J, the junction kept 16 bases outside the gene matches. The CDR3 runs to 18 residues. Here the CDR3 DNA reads TGTGCCAGCAGCGGTCCCCGACAGGGGGTTAGCCGACACACTGAAGCTTTCTTT. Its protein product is CASSGPRQGVSRHTEAFF. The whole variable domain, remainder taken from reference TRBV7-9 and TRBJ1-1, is DTGVSQNPRHKITKRGQNVTFRCDPISEHNRLYWYRQTLGQGPEFLTYFQNEAQLEKSRLLSDRFSAERPKGSFSTLEIQRTEQGDSAMYLCASSGPRQGVSRHTEAFFGQGTRLTVV.

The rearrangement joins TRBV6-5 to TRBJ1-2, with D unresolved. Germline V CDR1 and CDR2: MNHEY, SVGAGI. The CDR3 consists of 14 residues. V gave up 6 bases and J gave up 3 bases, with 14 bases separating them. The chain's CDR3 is CASRGTGLDYGYTF. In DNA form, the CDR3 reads TGTGCCAGCAGAGGAACGGGATTGGACTATGGCTACACCTTC.

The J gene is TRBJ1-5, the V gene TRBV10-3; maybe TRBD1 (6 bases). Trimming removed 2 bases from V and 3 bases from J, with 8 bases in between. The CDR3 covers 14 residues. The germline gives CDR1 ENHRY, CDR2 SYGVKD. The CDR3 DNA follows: TGTGCCATCAGTGAGGGACAGACCAATCAGCCCCAGCATTTT. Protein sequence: CAISEGQTNQPQHF.